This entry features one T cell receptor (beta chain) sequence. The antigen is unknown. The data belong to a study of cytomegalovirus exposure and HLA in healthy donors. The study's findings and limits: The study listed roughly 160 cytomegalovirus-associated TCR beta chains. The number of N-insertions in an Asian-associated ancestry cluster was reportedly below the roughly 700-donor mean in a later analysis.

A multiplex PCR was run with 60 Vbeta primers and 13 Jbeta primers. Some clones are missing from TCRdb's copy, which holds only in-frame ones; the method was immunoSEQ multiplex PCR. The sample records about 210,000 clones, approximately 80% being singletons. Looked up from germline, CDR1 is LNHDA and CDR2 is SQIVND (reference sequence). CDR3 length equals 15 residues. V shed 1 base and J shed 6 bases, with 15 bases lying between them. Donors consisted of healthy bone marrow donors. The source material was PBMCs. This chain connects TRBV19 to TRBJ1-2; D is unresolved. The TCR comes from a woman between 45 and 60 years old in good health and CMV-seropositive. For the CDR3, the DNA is TGTGCCAGTAGTATAGGTCAACTGAGGAAGGATGGCTACACCTTC. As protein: CASSIGQLRKDGYTF.